A single sample gave rise to the 7 T cell receptor beta chains below, sequenced in a study of control samples from healthy donors and cancer patients. The data were produced by immunoSEQ multiplex PCR, yet TCRdb's version contains in-frame clones alone and is incomplete. The sample has 2,000 to 3,000 clones, around 96% seen once; the top ten hold about 11%. Specimen: PBMCs. These receptors were collected from a man aged 70-80 years with colorectal cancer.

This clone was detected once. The rearrangement links TRBV24-1 to TRBJ1-1; 8 bases match TRBD1. This CDR3 region has 14 residues. The ends lost 4 bases at V and 5 bases at J; junction bases unmatched: 5. The germline CDR1 and CDR2 sequences are KGHDR and SFDVKD. The CDR3 sequence is CATSENRGVTEAFF. The CDR3 DNA reads as TGTGCCACCAGTGAAAACAGGGGGGTGACTGAAGCTTTCTTT.

The J gene is TRBJ1-5, the V gene TRBV24-1; D not certain. CDR3 size: 14 residues. Germline lookup yields CDR1 KGHDR and CDR2 SFDVKD. The V gene lost 5 bases and the J gene lost 4 bases, with 11 bases spanning the gap. The DNA for the CDR3 is TGTGCCACCAGTGTAGGGTTCGGGAATCAGCCCCAGCATTTT. Protein product: CATSVGFGNQPQHF.

V gene TRBV2 combines with J gene TRBJ1-2; 8 positions match TRBD1. The CDR3 runs to 14 residues. The trim removed 1 base at V and 8 bases at J, leaving 6 bases unmatched. Germline V gene data show CDR1 as SNHLY and CDR2 as FYNNEI. This chain's CDR3 is CASSEGQGAIGYTF. CDR3 nucleotide sequence: TGTGCCAGCAGTGAAGGGCAGGGGGCGATCGGCTACACCTTC.

CDR3 sequence reads: CSVETGTGGTYNEQFF. The CDR3 DNA follows: TGCAGCGTTGAGACCGGGACAGGAGGGACCTACAATGAGCAGTTCTTC. The genes are TRBV29-1 and TRBJ2-1; 8 bases map to TRBD1. With V trimmed by 3 bases and J by 2 bases, 9 bases remained unmatched. The CDR3 length is 16 residues. Germline values: CDR1 SQVTM, CDR2 ANQGSEA.

CDR3 coding DNA: TGTGCCAGCAGCTCGGTAGGGGGGGTTGGCTACACCTTC. This encodes CASSSVGGVGYTF. The chain has TRBV4-2 and TRBJ1-2, with D perhaps matching TRBD1 (6 bases). CDR1 and CDR2 (germline): LGHNA, YNFKEQ. Between the trimmed V and J ends, which lost 5 bases and 7 bases, there was a span of 14 bases. This CDR3 region has 13 residues.

This chain uses TRBV5-1 with TRBJ2-7, with TRBD1 identical over 9 bases. Losses at the gene ends were 4 bases for V and 5 bases for J; bases not matched to a gene: 10. Per germline, CDR1 SGHRS and CDR2 YFSETQ. The CDR3 spans 15 residues. In nucleotides, the CDR3 is TGCGCCAGCAGCCCTGACAGGGGGTCGCGTCACGAGCAGTACTTC. Protein product: CASSPDRGSRHEQYF.

Note on this clone: The junction departs from germline at one end; a sequencing error may be responsible. CDR3 protein: CASSTGTSGNEQFF. In DNA form, the CDR3 reads TGTGCTAGCAGCACCGGGACTAGCGGAAATGAGCAGTTCTTC. The rearrangement uses TRBV7-7 and TRBJ2-1; 11 nucleotides agree with TRBD2. Germline assignment: CDR1 SSHAT and CDR2 FNYEAQ (reference sequence). The CDR3 contains 14 residues.